Below are 7 T cell receptor beta chains sequenced from a single sample in a study of cytomegalovirus exposure and HLA in healthy donors. The primer mix had 60 Vbeta and 13 Jbeta primers. Measured with immunoSEQ multiplex PCR; TCRdb has only the in-frame clones, and not every one. The repertoire holds some 110,000 clones, roughly 70% seen once, with under 1.5% in the top ten. Sample: PBMCs. These receptor sequences come from a man aged 40-49 years in good health and CMV-seronegative.

The chain joins TRBV5-6 to TRBJ1-5; TRBD1 agrees at 7 bases. Germline CDR1 reads SGHDT; CDR2 reads YYEEEE. The ends lost 7 bases at V and 6 bases at J; junction bases unmatched: 10. The CDR3 is made up of 14 amino acids. CDR3 sequence reads: CASELWTGSQPQHF. The DNA of the CDR3 is TGTGCCAGCGAGTTATGGACAGGTAGTCAGCCCCAGCATTTT.

The genes are TRBV7-6 and TRBJ2-5, with 7 positions matching TRBD1. The J segment lost 5 bases and the V segment lost 4 bases, leaving 4 bases of the junction unmatched. Germline values: CDR1 SGHVS, CDR2 FNYEAQ. The length of the CDR3 is 13 residues. CDR3 sequence reads: CASSSGTAETQYF. Here the CDR3 DNA reads TGTGCCAGCAGCTCCGGGACAGCGGAGACCCAGTACTTC.

This clone was counted a few times. The chain couples TRBV19 to TRBJ2-7, with D unclear. The V end lost 0 bases, the J end lost 5 bases, and 14 bases lay between the germline ends. Germline-derived CDR1 and CDR2 are LNHDA and SQIVND (reference sequence). This CDR3 contains 15 residues. The CDR3 region has the DNA TGTGCCAGTAGTATAGAGACGGCAGGCCAGGACGAGCAGTACTTC. As protein: CASSIETAGQDEQYF.

This sequence joins TRBV7-6 and TRBJ2-1; 8 bases fit TRBD2. Germline CDR1 is SGHVS and CDR2 is FNYEAQ. There are 14 residues in the CDR3. Unmatched junction bases numbered 9, after V lost 5 bases and J lost 9 bases. This CDR3 reads CASSHRTSSGEQFF. CDR3 nucleotides: TGTGCCAGCAGCCATCGGACTAGCTCGGGTGAGCAGTTCTTC. Using reference TRBV7-6 and TRBJ2-1 for the parts outside the CDR3, the full variable domain is GAGVSQSPRYKVTKRGQDVALRCDPISGHVSLYWYRQALGQGPEFLTYFNYEAQQDKSGLPNDRFSAERPEGSISTLTIQRTEQRDSAMYRCASSHRTSSGEQFFGPGTRLTVL.

The chain couples TRBV7-2 to TRBJ2-3; 13 positions agree with TRBD2. J was trimmed by 1 base and V by 1 base; bases with no gene match: 2. The CDR3 length is 17 residues. In germline, CDR1 is SGHTA, CDR2 FQGNSA. CDR3 nucleotides: TGTGCCAGCAGCTTAGTCGGGACTAGCGGGGGCACAGATACGCAGTATTTT. Residues: CASSLVGTSGGTDTQYF.

The V gene is TRBV7-8, the J gene TRBJ1-5; D is perhaps TRBD1 (6 bases). CDR1 is SGHVS, CDR2 FQNEAQ, per germline. The CDR3 length is 13 residues. V lost 0 bases to trimming and J lost 6 bases, with 6 bases between them. The CDR3 nucleotides are TGTGCCAGCAGCTTAGCAGGGGGTCAGCCCCAGCATTTT. Translated: CASSLAGGQPQHF. Complete variable domain (other parts from reference TRBV7-8 and TRBJ1-5): GAGVSQSPRYKVAKRGQDVALRCDPISGHVSLFWYQQALGQGPEFLTYFQNEAQLDKSGLPSDRFFAERPEGSVSTLKIQRTQQEDSAVYLCASSLAGGQPQHFGDGTRLSIL.

The CDR3 DNA follows: TGTGCCAGCAGTTACTTCTCGGGGGGCGGTTTCGATGAGCAGTTCTTC. Translated: CASSYFSGGGFDEQFF. The V call is TRBV6-5, the J call TRBJ2-1; tentatively, D is TRBD2 (7 bases). The CDR3 runs to 16 residues. Germline lookup yields CDR1 MNHEY and CDR2 SVGAGI. Trimming shortened V by 1 base and J by 8 bases, and 18 bases separated the two germline ends.